The 6 T cell receptor beta chains below all came from one sample that was sequenced in a study of shared clonotypes between healthy human individuals. The data were produced by immunoSEQ multiplex PCR, yet TCRdb's version contains in-frame clones alone and is incomplete. The sample has approximately 2.5 million clones, approximately 92% seen once. The sequenced material came from naive CD4+ T cells sorted from blood. Described subset: CD45RA+ positively selected. Every receptor here comes from a man aged 18 to 29 in good health.

The chain carries TRBV7-9 and TRBJ2-3; no firm D call. Germline values: CDR1 SEHNR, CDR2 FQNEAQ (reference sequence). The length of the CDR3 is 12 residues. The V end lost 4 bases, the J end lost 3 bases, and 5 bases lay between the germline ends. The CDR3 reads CASSYSTDTQYF. Written as DNA, the CDR3 is TGTGCCAGCAGCTATTCAACAGATACGCAGTATTTT.

This chain joins TRBV5-6 and TRBJ1-5; no definite D call. The CDR3 is 12 amino acids. Trimming pared 1 base from V and 6 bases from J, leaving 5 bases between. Germline values: CDR1 SGHDT, CDR2 YYEEEE. The CDR3 reads CASSLWGQPQHF. In DNA, the CDR3 is TGTGCCAGCAGCTTGTGGGGTCAGCCCCAGCATTTT.

The chain uses TRBV6-6 and TRBJ1-5; no definite D call. The CDR3 loop spans 13 amino acids. V lost 6 bases and J lost 6, with 12 bases in between. Germline lookup yields CDR1 MNHNY and CDR2 SVGAGI (reference sequence). CDR3 DNA sequence: TGTGCCAGCAGCCCCTCCCGGGGTCAGCCCCAGCATTTT. As protein: CASSPSRGQPQHF.

The chain carries TRBV21-1 and TRBJ2-7; TRBD2 is the table's D call and was not checked against the DNA. TRBV21-1 is reported as a pseudogene. The CDR3 spans 19 residues. The CDR3 region has the DNA TGTGCCAGCCCAAAAGGGCGGCTACTAGCGGGGCCAAGCTCCTACGAGCAGTACTTC. This codes for CASPKGRLLAGPSSYEQYF.

The chain carries TRBV18 and TRBJ2-1; no clear D gene. V was clipped by 0 bases and J by 4 bases, with 7 bases between them. Germline CDR1 and CDR2: KGHSH and LQKENI. The CDR3 is 14 residues long. CDR3 nucleotide sequence: TGTGCCAGCTCACCACCGAGCAGATACAATGAGCAGTTCTTC. This sequence encodes CASSPPSRYNEQFF.

The V gene is TRBV10-3, the J gene TRBJ2-1; maybe TRBD2 (5 bases). The V gene's germline CDR1 is ENHRY and CDR2 SYGVKD. This CDR3 spans 15 amino acids. V dropped 7 bases and J dropped 0 bases, with 13 bases sitting between them. As DNA, the CDR3 is TGTGCCATCACCGAAGGTGGGAGCTCCTACAATGAGCAGTTCTTC. This sequence encodes CAITEGGSSYNEQFF.